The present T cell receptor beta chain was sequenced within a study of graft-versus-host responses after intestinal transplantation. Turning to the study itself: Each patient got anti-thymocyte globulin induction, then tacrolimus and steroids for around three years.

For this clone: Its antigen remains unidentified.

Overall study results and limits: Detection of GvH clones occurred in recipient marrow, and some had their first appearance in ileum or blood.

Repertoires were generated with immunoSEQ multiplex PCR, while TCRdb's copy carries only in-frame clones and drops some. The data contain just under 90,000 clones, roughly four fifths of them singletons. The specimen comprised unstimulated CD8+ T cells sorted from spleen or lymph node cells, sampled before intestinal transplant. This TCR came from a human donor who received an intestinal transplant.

The CDR3 DNA reads TGTGCCAGCAGCGTAGAGGTCAGGGAAACCTATAATTCACCCCTCCACTTT. It encodes CASSVEVRETYNSPLHF. The rearrangement links TRBV9 to TRBJ1-6; TRBD1 might be the D (5 bases). Trimming left V 0 bases short and J 2 bases short, with 12 bases between. Germline loops: CDR1 SGDLS, CDR2 YYNGEE. The length of the CDR3 is 17 residues.